The clone carrying this T cell receptor (beta chain) occurred many times. Antigen specificity is unknown. TCRdb re-derived calls from the 5' RACE reads in MiXCR, one entry per CDR3 protein. The sample has more than 25,000 distinct CDR3 sequences; about 16% are singletons. The source of the sample is a study of T-cell memory formation after mild COVID-19. General observations from the study: Mainly CM and EM harbored the contracting CD4+ clones; mainly EMRA harbored the CD8+ ones. Pre-infection memory held some responding clones, suggesting pre-existing cross-reactive T cells responded.

V was trimmed by 4 bases and J by 5 bases, leaving 9 bases between them. There are 13 residues in the CDR3. Germline CDR1 is SGHRS and CDR2 is YFSETQ. The V call is TRBV5-1, the J call TRBJ1-4, with D uncertain. The TCR comes from an adult who had mild COVID-19 (a few samples of this study predate the infection). Cell type and time point are not known. The sequenced material came from PBMCs or a T cell subset sorted from them (not recorded which). The CDR3: CASSPGPNEKLFF. The CDR3 DNA sequence: TGCGCCAGCAGCCCTGGTCCGAATGAAAAACTGTTTTTT.